The 15 T cell receptor beta chains presented below share a single source sample, sequenced in a study of blood T cell repertoires in COVID-19. Method: immunoSEQ multiplex PCR; TCRdb's copy keeps in-frame clones and lacks some. The sample includes about 56,000 clones, around 84% seen only once; the top ten take 10% to 15%. Sequenced: peripheral blood. These receptors all come from a woman aged 80 or over with acute or convalescent COVID-19.

This sequence joins TRBV11-1 and TRBJ2-3; 7 bases line up with TRBD1. Germline V lookup: CDR1 SGHAT, CDR2 FQDESV (reference sequence). The V and J ends lost 2 bases and 4 bases, in that order; junction bases with no gene match: 6. The CDR3 has 15 residues. The CDR3 region is CASSLNGRGSDTQYF. The CDR3 DNA is TGTGCCAGCAGCTTAAATGGCAGGGGGTCAGATACGCAGTATTTT.

V is TRBV10-1 and J is TRBJ2-2; perhaps TRBD1 as D (6 bases). There are 14 residues in the CDR3. V gave up 5 bases and J gave up 6 bases, with 13 bases separating them. The germline CDR1 and CDR2 sequences are WNHNN and SYGVQD (reference sequence). CDR3: CASSTGLSAGELFF. In DNA form, the CDR3 reads TGCGCCAGCAGTACAGGGTTAAGCGCCGGGGAGCTGTTTTTT.

The gene calls are TRBV6-6 and TRBJ1-2; TRBD1 matches 7 bases. With V trimmed by 5 bases and J by 3 bases, 6 bases remained unmatched. CDR1 and CDR2 from the germline V gene are MNHNY and SVGAGI (reference sequence). This CDR3 is 14 amino acids long. CDR3 protein: CASSTTGDHYGYTF. CDR3 bases: TGTGCCAGCAGTACAACAGGGGATCACTATGGCTACACCTTC.

V gene TRBV6-5 combines with J gene TRBJ1-2; a weak D match, TRBD1 (5 bases). This CDR3 contains 16 residues. V lost 0 bases and J 2 bases, leaving 13 bases between the germline ends. Germline assignment: CDR1 MNHEY and CDR2 SVGAGI. CDR3: CASSYSGWGANYGYTF. The CDR3 region has the DNA TGTGCCAGCAGTTACTCCGGGTGGGGCGCAAACTATGGCTACACCTTC.

The genes are TRBV5-5 and TRBJ1-3, with TRBD1 matching 7 bases. Germline V lookup: CDR1 SGHKS, CDR2 YYEKEE (reference sequence). The trim removed 0 bases at V and 3 bases at J, leaving 6 bases unmatched. The length of the CDR3 is 16 residues. The CDR3 DNA reads as TGTGCCAGCAGCTTGGCCGGACAGGCCCTTGGAAACACCATATATTTT. This codes for CASSLAGQALGNTIYF. Looking up the rest from reference TRBV5-5 and TRBJ1-3 gives the full variable domain: DAGVTQSPTHLIKTRGQQVTLRCSPISGHKSVSWYQQVLGQGPQFIFQYYEKEERGRGNFPDRFSARQFPNYSSELNVNALLLGDSALYLCASSLAGQALGNTIYFGEGSWLTVV.

This clone was detected only a few times. The chain carries TRBV6-1 and TRBJ1-5; the D is unclear. Germline values: CDR1 MNHNS, CDR2 SASEGT. The CDR3 length is 12 residues. Trimming pared 0 bases from V and 9 bases from J, leaving 6 bases between. Written as DNA, the CDR3 is TGTGCCAGCAGTGAAGCCCGTTGGCCCCAGCATTTT. Amino acid sequence: CASSEARWPQHF.

This chain connects TRBV6-1 to TRBJ1-1, with 8 bases aligning to TRBD1. Germline V gene sequence: CDR1 MNHNS, CDR2 SASEGT. The V and J ends lost 2 bases and 2 bases, in that order; junction bases with no gene match: 4. The CDR3 length is 15 residues. CDR3 region: CASSELGQVNTEAFF. Written as DNA, the CDR3 is TGTGCCAGCAGTGAATTGGGACAGGTAAACACTGAAGCTTTCTTT.

To note about this clone: A read error may account for a junction end that differs from germline. This chain joins TRBV7-7 and TRBJ2-2, with D perhaps TRBD1 or TRBD2 (8 bases each). Per the germline V gene, CDR1 is SSHAT and CDR2 is FNYEAQ (reference sequence). This CDR3 contains 15 residues. CDR3 loop: CASSLAGTGTGELFF. CDR3 nucleotides: TGTGCTAGCAGCTTAGCGGGGACAGGCACCGGGGAGCTGTTTTTT.

This clone appeared a single time. The CDR3 spells CASSQPNRQFSGNTIYF. The CDR3 nucleotides read TGTGCCAGCAGCCAACCCAACAGGCAGTTCTCTGGAAACACCATATATTTT. V usage is TRBV3-1 (or the pseudogene TRBV3-2) and J usage is TRBJ1-3, with D possibly matching TRBD1 (5 bases). Trimming removed 2 bases from V and 0 bases from J, with 14 bases in between. Germline lookup yields CDR1 LGHDT and CDR2 YNNKEL (reference sequence). The CDR3 has 17 amino acids.

This clone showed up just once. The chain employs TRBV19 and TRBJ1-6; D unresolved. CDR1 and CDR2 from the germline V gene are LNHDA and SQIVND (reference sequence). V gave up 4 bases and J gave up 7 bases, with 14 bases separating them. There are 15 residues in the CDR3. The CDR3 loop reads CASSNSGVGNSPLHF. In DNA form, the CDR3 reads TGTGCCAGTAGTAATAGCGGGGTAGGGAATTCACCCCTCCACTTT.

This chain uses TRBV5-6 with TRBJ1-1; 8 positions match TRBD1. Trimming cost V 3 bases and J 6 bases; bases outside gene matches: 13. The CDR3 extends over 16 amino acids. Germline V gene sequence: CDR1 SGHDT, CDR2 YYEEEE. The CDR3 region is CASSYWTGSIGAEAFF. The DNA for the CDR3 is TGTGCCAGCAGCTACTGGACAGGGAGTATCGGAGCTGAAGCTTTCTTT.

The chain links TRBV3-1 (or the pseudogene TRBV3-2) to TRBJ2-3; 12 bases fit TRBD2. The CDR3 is 17 amino acids. Germline CDR1 LGHDT, CDR2 YNNKEL (reference sequence). The junction had 4 bases not matched to a gene; V was cut back by 1 base and J by 2 bases. DNA for the CDR3: TGTGCCAGCAGCCAAGGACTAGCGGGGGTGACCACAGATACGCAGTATTTT. It encodes CASSQGLAGVTTDTQYF.

The chain has TRBV2 and TRBJ2-5, with D unclear. Per the germline V gene, CDR1 is SNHLY and CDR2 is FYNNEI. CDR3 length: 12 residues. V dropped 7 bases and J dropped 0 bases, with 6 bases sitting between them. As DNA, the CDR3 is TGTGCCAGCAACCGGGACCAAGAGACCCAGTACTTC. This translates into CASNRDQETQYF.

The chain employs TRBV11-2 and TRBJ1-3, with 8 bases that match TRBD1. The V gene end was trimmed by 5 bases and the J gene end by 3 bases; junction bases not matched to a gene: 3. The germline gives CDR1 SGHAT, CDR2 FQNNGV. This CDR3 contains 14 residues. CDR3: CASSRDRGGNTIYF. For the CDR3, the DNA is TGTGCCAGCAGCCGCGACAGGGGTGGAAACACCATATATTTT.

This clone was detected once. The chain combines TRBV24-1 with TRBJ2-3; 8 nucleotides line up with TRBD1. The CDR3 totals 15 residues. Germline CDR1 is KGHDR and CDR2 is SFDVKD. The junction had 6 bases not matched to a gene; V was cut back by 6 bases and J by 2 bases. The CDR3 nucleotides are TGTGCCACCAGTTCCGGACAGGGAATCACAGATACGCAGTATTTT. It codes for CATSSGQGITDTQYF.